The 11 T cell receptor beta chains in this list originate from one sample, sequenced in a study of cytomegalovirus exposure and HLA in healthy donors. Amplification used 60 Vbeta primers and 13 Jbeta primers. Sequencing was performed with immunoSEQ multiplex PCR; in TCRdb, only in-frame clones are kept and a portion is missing. The table records under 200,000 clones, approximately 78% of them present only once. The specimen sequenced was PBMCs. Receptors were obtained from a woman in her thirties or forties in good health and CMV-seronegative.

This clone appeared once. The V call is TRBV9, the J call TRBJ2-2; TRBD2 matches at 8 bases. Per germline, CDR1 SGDLS and CDR2 YYNGEE. V dropped 0 bases and J dropped 6; count of bases not matched to a gene: 4. The CDR3 contains 15 residues. The CDR3 region is CASSVDGGGPGELFF. The CDR3 DNA sequence: TGTGCCAGCAGCGTAGACGGGGGGGGTCCCGGGGAGCTGTTTTTT.

The rearrangement uses TRBV18 and TRBJ2-6, with 10 positions matching TRBD1. CDR1 and CDR2 from the germline V gene are KGHSH and LQKENI. The CDR3 totals 17 residues. After removal of 5 bases from V and 0 bases from J, the junction contained 4 bases not matched to a gene. The CDR3: CASSMGQGRSGANVLTF. CDR3 coding DNA: TGTGCCAGCTCAATGGGACAGGGGCGCTCTGGGGCCAACGTCCTGACTTTC.

V is TRBV7-8 and J is TRBJ2-2; the match to TRBD2 covers 11 bases. Germline-derived CDR1 and CDR2 are SGHVS and FQNEAQ. The CDR3 is made up of 17 amino acids. The V and J ends lost 4 bases and 5 bases, in that order; junction bases with no gene match: 9. The CDR3 bases are TGTGCCAGCAGCTGGTCTAGTAGCGGGGGGGGAACCGGGGAGCTGTTTTTT. Encoded protein: CASSWSSSGGGTGELFF. Using reference TRBV7-8 and TRBJ2-2 for the parts outside the CDR3, the full variable domain is GAGVSQSPRYKVAKRGQDVALRCDPISGHVSLFWYQQALGQGPEFLTYFQNEAQLDKSGLPSDRFFAERPEGSVSTLKIQRTQQEDSAVYLCASSWSSSGGGTGELFFGEGSRLTVL.

The V call is TRBV10-3, the J call TRBJ2-7; 7 positions agree with TRBD1. Germline CDR1 reads ENHRY; CDR2 reads SYGVKD. V shed 10 bases and J 0 bases; nucleotides not matched to a gene: 15. The CDR3 contains 16 residues. The CDR3 region is CATRRAQGMTSYEQYF. The CDR3 DNA sequence: TGTGCCACCCGCCGGGCACAGGGGATGACCTCCTACGAGCAGTACTTC.

The count of this clone is one. The chain carries TRBV9 and TRBJ2-7; maybe TRBD1 (6 bases). CDR1 is SGDLS and CDR2 is YYNGEE in the germline V gene. The CDR3 is 14 residues long. V shed 4 bases and J shed 2 bases, with 13 bases lying between them. CDR3 loop: CASSLTGQTYEQYF. In DNA form, the CDR3 reads TGTGCCAGCAGCCTAACCGGACAGACCTACGAGCAGTACTTC.

The chain couples TRBV28 to TRBJ2-5; possible D gene TRBD1, 6 bases. V shed 8 bases and J shed 4 bases, with 14 bases lying between them. The CDR3 has 13 amino acids. Germline V gene data show CDR1 as MDHEN and CDR2 as SYDVKM. In nucleotides, the CDR3 is TGTGCCAGCTGGGAAGGGGGTGGAGAGACCCAGTACTTC. It is translated as CASWEGGGETQYF.

The chain uses TRBV5-1 and TRBJ2-1; TRBD1 aligns across 8 bases. The germline V gene encodes CDR1 SGHRS and CDR2 YFSETQ. The CDR3 contains 14 residues. V was pared by 4 bases and J by 4 bases, with 4 bases of the junction left unmatched. CDR3 protein: CASSQQGGYNEQFF. In DNA, the CDR3 is TGCGCCAGCAGCCAACAGGGGGGATACAATGAGCAGTTCTTC.

The V gene is TRBV15, the J gene TRBJ1-1, with a possible D match to TRBD1 (5 bases). Trimming took off 1 base at V and 5 bases at J, with 11 bases between the two ends. This CDR3 is 14 amino acids long. Germline V gene data show CDR1 as LNHNV and CDR2 as YYDKDF (reference sequence). CDR3 coding DNA: TGTGCCACCAGCAGAGCAGAGGGGAGGACTGAAGCTTTCTTT. Residues: CATSRAEGRTEAFF.

This clone was counted between two and nine times. The V call is TRBV18, the J call TRBJ1-2; possible D gene TRBD1, 5 bases. The V gene lost 6 bases and the J gene lost 4 bases, with 15 bases spanning the gap. The germline gives CDR1 KGHSH, CDR2 LQKENI. The CDR3 has 14 residues. The CDR3 sequence is CASSDVGRGYGYTF. For the CDR3, the DNA is TGTGCCAGCTCCGACGTGGGGCGCGGCTATGGCTACACCTTC. The whole variable domain, filled in from reference TRBV18 and TRBJ1-2, reads NAGVMQNPRHLVRRRGQEARLRCSPMKGHSHVYWYRQLPEEGLKFMVYLQKENIIDESGMPKERFSAEFPKEGPSILRIQQVVRGDSAAYFCASSDVGRGYGYTFGSGTRLTVV.

The chain joins TRBV5-6 to TRBJ2-3; 8 nucleotides agree with TRBD2. Germline CDR1 is SGHDT and CDR2 is YYEEEE. This CDR3 spans 14 amino acids. Germline trimming cut 4 bases from V and 3 bases from J; bases unmatched to any gene: 4. The CDR3 is CASSGGGRTDTQYF. Here the CDR3 DNA reads TGTGCCAGCAGCGGCGGGGGGCGGACAGATACGCAGTATTTT.

The rearrangement uses TRBV6-5 and TRBJ1-1; no clear D. The germline V and J ends were trimmed by 2 bases and 4 bases, with 14 bases remaining between them. The CDR3 is 15 amino acids. Germline lookup yields CDR1 MNHEY and CDR2 SVGAGI. The DNA of the CDR3 is TGTGCCAGCAGTTACAGGGAGCTCCCAGGCACTGAAGCTTTCTTT. Encoded protein: CASSYRELPGTEAFF.